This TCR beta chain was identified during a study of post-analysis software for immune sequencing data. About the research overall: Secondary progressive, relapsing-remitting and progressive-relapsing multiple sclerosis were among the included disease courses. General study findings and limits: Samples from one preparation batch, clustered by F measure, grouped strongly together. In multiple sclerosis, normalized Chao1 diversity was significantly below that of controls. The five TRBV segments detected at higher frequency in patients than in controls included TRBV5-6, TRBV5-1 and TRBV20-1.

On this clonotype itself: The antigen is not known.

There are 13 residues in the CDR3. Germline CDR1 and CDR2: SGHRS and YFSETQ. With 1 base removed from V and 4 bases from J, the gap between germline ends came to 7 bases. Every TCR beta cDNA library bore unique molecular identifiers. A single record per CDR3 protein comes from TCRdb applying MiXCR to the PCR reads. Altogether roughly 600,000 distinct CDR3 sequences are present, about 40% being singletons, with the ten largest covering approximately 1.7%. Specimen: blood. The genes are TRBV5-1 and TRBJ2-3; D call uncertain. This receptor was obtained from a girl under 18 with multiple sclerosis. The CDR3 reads CASSLLSADTQYF. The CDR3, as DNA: TGCGCCAGCAGCTTGCTCTCCGCAGATACGCAGTATTTT.